The 15 T cell receptor beta chains below come from one sample, sequenced in a study of blood T cell repertoires in COVID-19. Sequenced by immunoSEQ multiplex PCR; TCRdb stores in-frame clones only, minus some. The table lists 170,000 or so clones, 87% of them singletons. Sample: peripheral blood. These receptors were taken from a woman under 30 who had recovered from COVID-19.

This clone has a single count. The chain employs TRBV3-1 (or the pseudogene TRBV3-2) and TRBJ2-1, with 10 bases lining up with TRBD2. Germline values: CDR1 LGHDT, CDR2 YNNKEL (reference sequence). The V and J ends lost 1 base and 8 bases, in that order; junction bases with no gene match: 8. The CDR3 sequence is 16 residues long. CDR3 loop: CASSQVKPSGSHEQFF. The CDR3, as DNA: TGTGCCAGCAGCCAAGTCAAGCCTAGCGGGAGCCATGAGCAGTTCTTC.

CDR3 amino acids: CATRDRGQSEKLFF. CDR3 sequence (DNA): TGTGCCACCCGGGACAGGGGGCAAAGTGAAAAACTGTTTTTT. The chain has TRBV19 and TRBJ1-4; 12 nucleotides match TRBD1. The CDR3 totals 14 residues. The germline V gene encodes CDR1 LNHDA and CDR2 SQIVND (reference sequence). J was trimmed by 7 bases and V by 10 bases; bases with no gene match: 7.

The J gene is TRBJ2-2, the V gene TRBV2; D is unresolved. The CDR3 covers 14 residues. V shed 3 bases and J shed 3 bases, with 8 bases lying between them. Germline-derived CDR1 and CDR2 are SNHLY and FYNNEI. CDR3 sequence: CASSEAVYTGELFF. DNA for the CDR3: TGTGCCAGCAGTGAGGCCGTCTACACCGGGGAGCTGTTTTTT.

This chain joins TRBV19 and TRBJ1-2; 9 nucleotides line up with TRBD1. There are 16 residues in the CDR3. The germline CDR1 and CDR2 sequences are LNHDA and SQIVND (reference sequence). V lost 3 bases and J lost 4; bases outside the gene matches: 9. The CDR3, as DNA: TGTGCCAGTAGTATTATGCGGGACAGGGCCGGCTATGGCTACACCTTC. Residues: CASSIMRDRAGYGYTF.

The count of this clone is one. The genes are TRBV19 and TRBJ1-2, with D perhaps matching TRBD1 (6 bases). V lost 9 bases and J 5 bases, leaving 16 bases between the germline ends. The CDR3 is 13 amino acids. Germline CDR1 and CDR2: LNHDA and SQIVND (reference sequence). This CDR3 reads CASRQAVGYGYTF. CDR3 coding DNA: TGTGCCAGCCGACAGGCCGTCGGGTATGGCTACACCTTC.

The genes are TRBV5-5 and TRBJ1-4; possibly TRBD1 for D (6 bases). V was clipped by 2 bases and J by 8 bases, with 13 bases between them. The CDR3 totals 14 residues. In germline, CDR1 is SGHKS, CDR2 YYEKEE (reference sequence). The DNA for the CDR3 is TGTGCCAGCAGCTTTACAGGGCAGCTCGAAAAACTGTTTTTT. It codes for CASSFTGQLEKLFF.

The count of this clone is one. The chain links TRBV6-6 to TRBJ1-4; D is undetermined. The CDR3 has 11 residues. With 7 bases removed from V and 8 bases from J, the gap between germline ends came to 8 bases. Germline loops: CDR1 MNHNY, CDR2 SVGAGI (reference sequence). CDR3 coding DNA: TGTGCCAGCATAGAGGGAGAAAAACTGTTTTTT. It is translated as CASIEGEKLFF.

V gene TRBV21-1 combines with J gene TRBJ2-5; the D call of TRBD2 is as the table states it, not checked on the DNA. TRBV21-1 is a documented pseudogene. The CDR3 spans 15 residues. The CDR3 DNA reads TGTGCCAGCAGCAAATGGGAGGGTTCTCAAGAGACCCAGTACTTC. As protein: CASSKWEGSQETQYF.

Only one count was recorded for this clone. The rearrangement uses TRBV29-1 and TRBJ2-3; 7 bases are a match to TRBD1. Germline V gene lookup returns CDR1 SQVTM and CDR2 ANQGSEA. This CDR3 has 13 amino acids. The CDR3 DNA follows: TGCAGTGTGAGACAGGGAGGCACAGATACGCAGTATTTT. This encodes CSVRQGGTDTQYF.

V usage is TRBV7-8 and J usage is TRBJ2-1; 11 nucleotides line up with TRBD2. The length of the CDR3 is 16 residues. Germline V gene sequence: CDR1 SGHVS, CDR2 FQNEAQ. Trimming removed 0 bases from V and 6 bases from J; junction bases left unmatched: 4. The CDR3 DNA is TGTGCCAGCAGCTTAGCTCGACTAGCGGGAACCAATGAGCAGTTCTTC. This encodes CASSLARLAGTNEQFF. The full variable domain, with the rest looked up from reference TRBV7-8 and TRBJ2-1, is GAGVSQSPRYKVAKRGQDVALRCDPISGHVSLFWYQQALGQGPEFLTYFQNEAQLDKSGLPSDRFFAERPEGSVSTLKIQRTQQEDSAVYLCASSLARLAGTNEQFFGPGTRLTVL.

This sequence joins TRBV27 and TRBJ2-2; D is possibly TRBD1 (6 bases). The germline V and J ends were trimmed by 5 bases and 4 bases, with 20 bases remaining between them. The CDR3 loop spans 17 amino acids. Germline values: CDR1 MNHEY, CDR2 SMNVEV (reference sequence). The CDR3 DNA reads as TGTGCCAGCAGTCGCGCTCGACAGGATTGGGGCACCGGGGAGCTGTTTTTT. Its translation: CASSRARQDWGTGELFF.

CDR3: CASSKGEGSYNEQFF. Written as DNA, the CDR3 is TGTGCCAGTAGTAAGGGGGAGGGCTCCTACAATGAGCAGTTCTTC. The V and J genes are TRBV19 and TRBJ2-1; perhaps TRBD2 as D (7 bases). Germline loops: CDR1 LNHDA, CDR2 SQIVND (reference sequence). The CDR3 sequence is 15 residues long. Trimming cost V 4 bases and J 0 bases, with 10 bases left between them.

This chain links TRBV5-4 with TRBJ2-1; the match to TRBD2 covers 12 bases. Per germline, CDR1 SGHNT and CDR2 YYREEE (reference sequence). V was pared by 4 bases and J by 4 bases, with 6 bases of the junction left unmatched. CDR3 size: 16 residues. Written as DNA, the CDR3 is TGTGCCAGCAGCACAGGACTAGCGGGGACATACAATGAGCAGTTCTTC. It translates to CASSTGLAGTYNEQFF.

This clone has just a few counts. The J gene is TRBJ2-7, the V gene TRBV6-5; 8 bases match TRBD1. With V trimmed by 2 bases and J by 2 bases, 2 bases remained unmatched. CDR3 length: 14 residues. From germline, CDR1 is MNHEY and CDR2 SVGAGI. CDR3 sequence: CASSYGTGAYEQYF. The CDR3 bases are TGTGCCAGCAGTTACGGGACAGGCGCCTACGAGCAGTACTTC.

V is TRBV24-1 and J is TRBJ2-3, with TRBD1 as a possible D gene (6 bases). Germline loops: CDR1 KGHDR, CDR2 SFDVKD. V was pared by 0 bases and J by 4 bases, with 13 bases between. CDR3 length: 16 amino acids. The CDR3 sequence: CATSDLPAGVADTQYF. CDR3 coding DNA: TGTGCCACCAGTGATTTGCCGGCAGGGGTTGCAGATACGCAGTATTTT.